These T cell receptor beta chains were read from a single sample in a study of shared clonotypes between healthy human individuals. Repertoires were generated with immunoSEQ multiplex PCR, while TCRdb's copy carries only in-frame clones and drops some. The sample contains about 1.5 million clones, around 97% of which appear only once. What was sequenced was naive CD4+ T cells sorted from blood. The source of these receptors is a man under 40 in good health. Each CDR3 is given with its conserved first and last residue. Each record gives: CDR3 DNA, CDR3 protein, J gene, clone size, V gene, D gene. D genes are given only for firm matches. Some rows have no size entry. The others give once, few or many, or a class for an expanded clone.

TGCGCCAGCAGTGAGGTAGTCAACGAGCAGTACTTC | CASSEVVNEQYF | TRBJ2-7 | once | TRBV10-2 | -
TGTGCCAGCAGCCAACTAGCGGGCCAGCACGAGCAGTACTTC | CASSQLAGQHEQYF | TRBJ2-7 | - | TRBV7-6 | TRBD2
TGCGCCAGCAGCTCCGTGAATTCCGGGACGGCCTCCTACGAGCAGTACTTC | CASSSVNSGTASYEQYF | TRBJ2-7 | - | TRBV5-1 | -
TGTGCCTGGACTAAACAGGGGGCGTATGGCTACACCTTC | CAWTKQGAYGYTF | TRBJ1-2 | - | TRBV30 | TRBD1
TGCGCCAGCAGCCAAGATGGCCGGCGCTATGGCTACACCTTC | CASSQDGRRYGYTF | TRBJ1-2 | - | TRBV4-1 | -
TGTGCCAGCAGTTTATTCGGGACGCAACGGGGTAGTACGCAGTATTTT | CASSLFGTQRGSTQYF | TRBJ2-3 | - | TRBV28 | -
TGTGCCAGCAGCCGCCTAAACAGAGCCGGGCAGGGGTCCTCCTACGAGCAGTACTTC | CASSRLNRAGQGSSYEQYF | TRBJ2-7 | - | TRBV7-2 | -
TGTGCCATCAGTGATGACTCGGACTACGAGCAGTACTTC | CAISDDSDYEQYF | TRBJ2-7 | - | TRBV10-3 | -
TGCGCCAGCAGCCTGGGGGGAGTCGCCGGGGAGCTGTTTTTT | CASSLGGVAGELFF | TRBJ2-2 | - | TRBV5-1 | -
TGTGCCTGGAGGCTCCCTCTGGGCAGGGGGTCCTACGAGCAGTACTTC | CAWRLPLGRGSYEQYF | TRBJ2-7 | - | TRBV30 | TRBD1
TGTGCCAGCCGGGGGGACAGGTCGTCGGAAGAGACCCAGTACTTC | CASRGDRSSEETQYF | TRBJ2-5 | - | TRBV27 | -
TGTGCCAGCAGCCACGTGACAGGGGGCCAAGAGACCCAGTACTTC | CASSHVTGGQETQYF | TRBJ2-5 | - | TRBV14 | TRBD1
TGTGCCACCAGCAGGGACAGGGGATTGCCGTCCTACGAGCAGTACTTC | CATSRDRGLPSYEQYF | TRBJ2-7 | - | TRBV15 | TRBD1
TGTGCCAGTAGTACCCATTCCCCGGGTAGCGGGAGCCCAGATACGCAGTATTTT | CASSTHSPGSGSPDTQYF | TRBJ2-3 | - | TRBV19 | TRBD2
TGTGCCAGCAGCTTAGCCCGGGACAGGGGCTACGAGCAGTACTTC | CASSLARDRGYEQYF | TRBJ2-7 | - | TRBV7-8 | TRBD1
TGTGCCAGCCGGGCCCTAGAGAGAGAGACCCAGTACTTC | CASRALERETQYF | TRBJ2-5 | - | TRBV5-4 | -
TGCGCCAGCTCCGCCCAGGGACTAGCGGGATTGGGCTACCAAGAGACCCAGTACTTC | CASSAQGLAGLGYQETQYF | TRBJ2-5 | - | TRBV5-1 | TRBD2
TGCGCCAGCAGCCCTGCTCCCCCTACCCCTTACGAGCAGTACTTC | CASSPAPPTPYEQYF | TRBJ2-7 | - | TRBV5-1 | -
TGTGCCAGCTCAGCAGGACAGGGTAATGGCTACACCTTC | CASSAGQGNGYTF | TRBJ1-2 | - | TRBV18 | TRBD1
TGCGCCAGCATGACTTGGGCAGGGGATAATGAGCAGTTCTTC | CASMTWAGDNEQFF | TRBJ2-1 | - | TRBV4-1 | -
TGTGCCAGCAGTGTACGACAGGGGGTGGTCAATGAGCAGTTCTTC | CASSVRQGVVNEQFF | TRBJ2-1 | - | TRBV2 | TRBD1
TGTGCCAGCAGCTTAAAACAAGAGACCCAGTACTTC | CASSLKQETQYF | TRBJ2-5 | - | TRBV11-2 | -
TGTGCCAGCTCACCACTTCCCGTGGGTAGCAATCAGCCCCAGCATTTT | CASSPLPVGSNQPQHF | TRBJ1-5 | - | TRBV18 | -
TGCGCCAGCAGCCTTACAGGGGTCGGAAACACCATATATTTT | CASSLTGVGNTIYF | TRBJ1-3 | - | TRBV4-3 | TRBD1
TGTGCCAGCAGTTTACCAGGACTAAACACCGGGGAGCTGTTTTTT | CASSLPGLNTGELFF | TRBJ2-2 | - | TRBV28 | -
TGTGCCTGCGGGTCAGGGTACAATGAGCAGTTCTTC | CACGSGYNEQFF | TRBJ2-1 | - | TRBV30 | -
TGTGCCAGCAGCGCCGACAGGGTTAGCACAGATACGCAGTATTTT | CASSADRVSTDTQYF | TRBJ2-3 | - | TRBV9 | TRBD1
TGTGCCAGCAGCCCTTGGGAGCGTTCCTCTGGAAACACCATATATTTT | CASSPWERSSGNTIYF | TRBJ1-3 | once | TRBV27 | -
TGTGCCAGCAGCATCCCGACAGTTAACACTGAAGCTTTCTTT | CASSIPTVNTEAFF | TRBJ1-1 | once | TRBV7-9 | -
TGTGCCAGTAGGCGTCAGGAGACAGGGACCTACGAGCAGTACTTC | CASRRQETGTYEQYF | TRBJ2-7 | - | TRBV19 | TRBD1
TGTGCCACCAGCAGACCGCTGGGAAACAATGAGCAGTTCTTC | CATSRPLGNNEQFF | TRBJ2-1 | once | TRBV15 | -
TGTGCCAGCAGCAAAGGGAACAGGTACGGAAACACCATATATTTT | CASSKGNRYGNTIYF | TRBJ1-3 | once | TRBV21-1 | -
TGTGCCAGCTCACAGTTACAGGGCTACGAGCAGTACTTC | CASSQLQGYEQYF | TRBJ2-7 | - | TRBV18 | -
TGTGCCATCAGGAGCCGACCGGGACAGCGAGACACCGGGGAGCTGTTTTTT | CAIRSRPGQRDTGELFF | TRBJ2-2 | - | TRBV10-3 | TRBD1
TGTGCTAGTGGTTTGACAGCTAGCGTGCAGTTCTTC | CASGLTASVQFF | TRBJ2-1 | - | TRBV12-5 | -
TGCGCCAGCAGCCAAGGGAGAACTCTTGGGGGGCGCCCCTATGGCTACACCTTC | CASSQGRTLGGRPYGYTF | TRBJ1-2 | - | TRBV4-3 | -
TGTGCCAGCAGCTTGGTGGACAGACATGCAACTAATGAAAAACTGTTTTTT | CASSLVDRHATNEKLFF | TRBJ1-4 | - | TRBV5-6 | -
TGCGCCAGCAGCTCCCGGAGGGCTTCGAGCTCCTACGAGCAGTACTTC | CASSSRRASSSYEQYF | TRBJ2-7 | - | TRBV10-1 | -
TGTGCCAGCAGCCTGGGGGTTAATGAAAAACTGTTTTTT | CASSLGVNEKLFF | TRBJ1-4 | - | TRBV7-3 | -
TGTGCCAGTAGTATTCGACTAGCCGGCGAGCAGTACTTC | CASSIRLAGEQYF | TRBJ2-7 | - | TRBV19 | TRBD2
TGTGCCAGCAGCTTGGATGGGGGCCAGCCCCAGCATTTT | CASSLDGGQPQHF | TRBJ1-5 | - | TRBV5-4 | -
TGTGCCATCAGTGAACTCCGACTTGCCGGCTACGAGCAGTACTTC | CAISELRLAGYEQYF | TRBJ2-7 | - | TRBV10-3 | -
TGCGCCAGCAGCTTGTCCGGGACAGGTGTTGAAAAACTGTTTTTT | CASSLSGTGVEKLFF | TRBJ1-4 | - | TRBV5-1 | TRBD1
TGTGCCAGCAGCTTACAGGACAGGCCCTACAATGAGCAGTTCTTC | CASSLQDRPYNEQFF | TRBJ2-1 | - | TRBV7-8 | TRBD1
TGTGCCAGCAGCGTAGGCACTATCCCCTACGAGCAGTACTTC | CASSVGTIPYEQYF | TRBJ2-7 | - | TRBV9 | -
TGTGCCAGCAGTTTCAGACAGCCGACTGAAAAACTGTTTTTT | CASSFRQPTEKLFF | TRBJ1-4 | - | TRBV27 | -
TGCGCCAGCAGCTTGAGGGTGTCAGGGGATGTCCATGAGCAGTTCTTC | CASSLRVSGDVHEQFF | TRBJ2-1 | once | TRBV5-1 | -
TGTGCCAGCAGCTTAGGCCGAAGACTACCCTACGAGCAGTACTTC | CASSLGRRLPYEQYF | TRBJ2-7 | - | TRBV5-4 | -
TGTGCCAGTTCCATTCCGGGACTGCCGCGTGAAAAACTGTTTTTT | CASSIPGLPREKLFF | TRBJ1-4 | - | TRBV19 | -
TGTGCCAGCAGCTCCCTCCCATCTGGGGCCAACGTCCTGACTTTC | CASSSLPSGANVLTF | TRBJ2-6 | - | TRBV11-1 | -
TGTGCCAGCAGCCAGACCGGACTAGCGGGAAAAGAGACCCAGTACTTC | CASSQTGLAGKETQYF | TRBJ2-5 | - | TRBV5-4 | TRBD2
TGTGCCAGTAGGCACAATGGCTACACCTTC | CASRHNGYTF | TRBJ1-2 | once | TRBV19 | -
TGTGCCAGCAGTTTAACGGGGGCGAGCTCCTACGAGCAGTACTTC | CASSLTGASSYEQYF | TRBJ2-7 | - | TRBV28 | -
TGCAGCGTGTCTAGCGGACAAGAGACCCAGTACTTC | CSVSSGQETQYF | TRBJ2-5 | - | TRBV29-1 | TRBD2
TGTGCCAGCAGCTCACTAGCGGGAGGTTTCAATGAGCAGTTCTTC | CASSSLAGGFNEQFF | TRBJ2-1 | - | TRBV6-4 | TRBD2
TGTGCCAGCAGCCGTACCAGGGGGGAGCCGGTCGGGGAGCTGTTTTTT | CASSRTRGEPVGELFF | TRBJ2-2 | - | TRBV7-2 | -
TGTGCCAGTAACCGACAGGGGACTTCAAAGCTGACTAATGAAAAACTGTTTTTT | CASNRQGTSKLTNEKLFF | TRBJ1-4 | - | TRBV19 | TRBD1